Each of the 24 T cell receptor beta chains below was sequenced from the same sample in a study of beta chain features in type 1 diabetes. Findings and limits, study-wide: Within each of all four CD4+ subsets, Type 1 diabetes patients had TCRB CDR3s that were moderately but significantly shorter.

These TCRs' antigens remain unknown. Since all of the isolated RNA was reverse transcribed, expressed TCRB transcripts were what got sequenced. TCRdb's table, derived via immunoSEQ multiplex PCR, lists solely in-frame clones and lacks some. The table lists around 340,000 clones, approximately 9.7% of them singletons. Sequencing used central memory CD4+ T cells from blood. The source of these receptors is a man aged 30 to 39 with type 1 diabetes.

On this clone: The sample carries other DNA sequences with the same CDR3. The chain carries TRBV6-5 and TRBJ2-5; 7 bases fit TRBD2. Germline assignment: CDR1 MNHEY and CDR2 SVGAGI. There are 14 residues in the CDR3. Losses at the gene ends were 8 bases for V and 2 bases for J; bases not matched to a gene: 8. The CDR3 sequence: CASRRGGAQETQYF. CDR3 in DNA: TGTGCCAGCCGTCGGGGAGGGGCTCAAGAGACCCAGTACTTC.

This clone was detected only a few times. The V and J genes are TRBV20-1 and TRBJ2-3, with D uncertain. This CDR3 spans 11 amino acids. V dropped 5 bases and J dropped 6 bases, with 9 bases sitting between them. Looked up from germline, CDR1 is DFQATT and CDR2 is SNEGSKA (reference sequence). The CDR3 loop is CSAGALDTQYF. Here the CDR3 DNA reads TGCAGTGCTGGAGCGCTTGATACGCAGTATTTT.

In this sample, this clone turned up a few times. The rearrangement links TRBV4-1 to TRBJ1-4; TRBD1 matches at 9 bases. V trimming: 0 bases; J trimming: 6 bases; junction bases outside the gene matches: 8. Per the germline V gene, CDR1 is MGHRA and CDR2 is YSYEKL. The CDR3 totals 17 residues. The DNA for the CDR3 is TGCGCCAGCAGCCAAGATTTACCGGGACAGGGTTATGAAAAACTGTTTTTT. Its translation is CASSQDLPGQGYEKLFF.

The rearrangement joins TRBV6-5 to TRBJ1-1, with D unresolved. From germline, CDR1 is MNHEY and CDR2 SVGAGI. The CDR3 covers 14 residues. Between the trimmed V and J ends, which lost 0 bases and 4 bases, there was a span of 9 bases. The chain's CDR3 is CASSYSESGTEAFF. The DNA of the CDR3 is TGTGCCAGCAGTTACTCGGAGAGTGGCACTGAAGCTTTCTTT.

This clone showed up many times. This rearrangement joins TRBV7-9 to TRBJ1-2; the match to TRBD1 covers 7 bases. This CDR3 contains 12 residues. Trimming took 6 bases from V and 8 from J; bases not matched to a gene: 6. Germline V gives CDR1 SEHNR, CDR2 FQNEAQ (reference sequence). For the CDR3, the DNA is TGTGCCAGCAGTTACGACAGGGAAGGCTACACCTTC. Its translation: CASSYDREGYTF.

J is TRBJ2-1 and V is TRBV2; D may be TRBD1 (6 bases). CDR3 length: 14 residues. The germline V gene encodes CDR1 SNHLY and CDR2 FYNNEI. Trimming removed 7 bases at V and 2 bases at J, with 12 bases between. Here the CDR3 reads CASNYRDTYNEQFF. The CDR3 region has the DNA TGTGCCAGCAATTACAGGGACACCTACAATGAGCAGTTCTTC.

The rearrangement uses TRBV11-2 and TRBJ1-5, with 10 bases aligning to TRBD1. The CDR3 contains 14 residues. The V gene's germline CDR1 is SGHAT and CDR2 FQNNGV. Unmatched junction bases numbered 3, after V lost 5 bases and J lost 5 bases. DNA of the CDR3: TGTGCCAGCAGCCCCGGGACAGGGGATCAGCCCCAGCATTTT. It encodes CASSPGTGDQPQHF.

Here the CDR3 reads CASRPGPQTTYGYTF. Written as DNA, the CDR3 is TGTGCCAGTAGACCGGGACCGCAAACGACCTATGGCTACACCTTC. The chain combines TRBV19 with TRBJ1-2, with D possibly TRBD1 on 5 matching bases. V was clipped by 6 bases and J by 4 bases, with 18 bases between them. Germline-derived CDR1 and CDR2 are LNHDA and SQIVND (reference sequence). CDR3 length: 15 amino acids.

This clone was counted many times. This chain links TRBV18 with TRBJ1-1; 8 nucleotides match TRBD1. The CDR3 covers 15 residues. Trimming at V came to 1 base and at J to 1 base, leaving 2 bases not matched to a gene. Germline CDR1 is KGHSH and CDR2 is LQKENI. CDR3 nucleotides: TGTGCCAGCTCACCACAAGGGACAGGGAACACTGAAGCTTTCTTT. Translating it yields CASSPQGTGNTEAFF.

The chain recombines TRBV6-6 with TRBJ2-5; no clear D gene. The germline V gene has CDR1 MNHNY and CDR2 SVGAGI (reference sequence). The CDR3 is 12 amino acids. V lost 5 bases and J 5 bases, leaving 9 bases between the germline ends. The CDR3 region is CASSNTWETQYF. CDR3 coding DNA: TGTGCCAGCAGTAATACTTGGGAGACCCAGTACTTC.

V gene TRBV7-6 combines with J gene TRBJ1-5; tentative D call: TRBD1 (5 bases). Trimming shortened V by 0 bases and J by 9 bases, and 9 bases separated the two germline ends. The CDR3 is 13 residues long. The germline V gene has CDR1 SGHVS and CDR2 FNYEAQ. As DNA, the CDR3 is TGTGCCAGCAGCTTAGCGGACGGGGGGCCCCAGCATTTT. Translation: CASSLADGGPQHF. Using reference TRBV7-6 and TRBJ1-5 for the parts outside the CDR3, the full variable domain is GAGVSQSPRYKVTKRGQDVALRCDPISGHVSLYWYRQALGQGPEFLTYFNYEAQQDKSGLPNDRFSAERPEGSISTLTIQRTEQRDSAMYRCASSLADGGPQHFGDGTRLSIL.

The genes are TRBV30 and TRBJ1-1, with no clear D. The CDR3 loop spans 13 amino acids. The V gene lost 5 bases and the J gene lost 2 bases, with 12 bases spanning the gap. Germline CDR1 GTSNPN, CDR2 SVGIG (reference sequence). CDR3 in DNA: TGTGCCTGGGCCTTCCTCTTTAACACTGAAGCTTTCTTT. Its translation: CAWAFLFNTEAFF.

Comment on this clone: An end of the junction does not agree with germline; a read error may underlie this. The chain links TRBV19 to TRBJ2-1; D is perhaps TRBD2 (5 bases). CDR3 length: 13 residues. Per the germline V gene, CDR1 is LNHDA and CDR2 is SQIVND (reference sequence). The CDR3 DNA sequence: TGTGCCAGTAGTCGGACCCGAGGGAATGGGCAGTTCTTC. Protein: CASSRTRGNGQFF. Supplemented by reference TRBV19 and TRBJ2-1, the full variable domain reads DGGITQSPKYLFRKEGQNVTLSCEQNLNHDAMYWYRQDPGQGLRLIYYSQIVNDFQKGDIAEGYSVSREKKESFPLTVTSAQKNPTAFYLCASSRTRGNGQFFGPGTRLTVL.

The rearrangement links TRBV9 to TRBJ1-6; possibly TRBD1 for D (6 bases). The CDR3 is 16 residues long. CDR1 is SGDLS and CDR2 is YYNGEE in the germline V gene. V lost 4 bases and J 7 bases, leaving 18 bases between the germline ends. Here the CDR3 DNA reads TGTGCCAGCAGCCCAACGGTGGGGGCGCAGAATTCACCCCTCCACTTT. Translation: CASSPTVGAQNSPLHF.

The J gene is TRBJ2-3, the V gene TRBV7-2; TRBD2 matches at 7 bases. Germline values: CDR1 SGHTA, CDR2 FQGNSA. V trimming: 5 bases; J trimming: 1 base; junction bases outside the gene matches: 6. The CDR3 has 15 amino acids. CDR3 sequence (DNA): TGTGCCAGCAGCACTTACGCGGGGGGCACAGATACGCAGTATTTT. Translation gives CASSTYAGGTDTQYF.

V gene TRBV5-6 combines with J gene TRBJ2-7; D is perhaps TRBD2 (6 bases). The germline V gene encodes CDR1 SGHDT and CDR2 YYEEEE. CDR3 length: 15 amino acids. V lost 4 bases to trimming and J lost 3 bases, with 17 bases between them. The CDR3 is CASSALGSKNYEQYF. CDR3 sequence (DNA): TGTGCCAGCAGCGCCCTCGGGAGTAAAAACTACGAGCAGTACTTC.

This clone was seen a handful of times. The rearrangement uses TRBV9 and TRBJ2-1; 8 nucleotides match TRBD2. This CDR3 is built from 15 residues. V lost 0 bases to trimming and J lost 9 bases; unmatched junction nucleotides: 8. Germline CDR1 SGDLS, CDR2 YYNGEE. The CDR3 spells CASSVGSGGHSEQFF. CDR3 DNA: TGTGCCAGCAGCGTAGGTTCGGGGGGGCATAGTGAGCAGTTCTTC.

This clone has only a few counts. The chain has TRBV28 and TRBJ2-7; D is unclear. Trimming took 1 base from V and 3 from J, leaving 4 bases between them. This CDR3 region has 12 residues. Germline V gene sequence: CDR1 MDHEN, CDR2 SYDVKM. The CDR3 protein is CASSLSDYEQYF. The CDR3 DNA is TGTGCCAGCAGTTTATCCGACTACGAGCAGTACTTC.

The chain links TRBV6-5 to TRBJ1-4; a possible D gene is TRBD1 (5 bases). Germline V gene data show CDR1 as MNHEY and CDR2 as SVGAGI. The germline V and J ends were trimmed by 0 bases and 8 bases, with 13 bases remaining between them. CDR3 length equals 15 residues. For the CDR3, the DNA is TGTGCCAGCAGTTACTCGTCAGGGTCCGGGGAAAAACTGTTTTTT. Its protein product is CASSYSSGSGEKLFF.

As for this clone: The sample has other DNA sequences that encode this CDR3 too. The gene calls are TRBV20-1 and TRBJ1-2, with a possible D match to TRBD1 (5 bases). Trimming took 3 bases from V and 7 from J, leaving 9 bases between them. CDR1 DFQATT and CDR2 SNEGSKA come from the germline V gene (reference sequence). The length of the CDR3 is 11 residues. CDR3 in amino acids: CSASYRGGYTF. CDR3 DNA: TGCAGTGCTAGTTATAGGGGTGGCTACACCTTC.

This clone was counted only a few times. The genes are TRBV7-2 and TRBJ2-5; 8 bases align to TRBD2. The CDR3 loop spans 14 amino acids. The V gene's germline CDR1 is SGHTA and CDR2 FQGNSA. V trimming: 3 bases; J trimming: 9 bases; junction bases outside the gene matches: 9. DNA of the CDR3: TGTGCCAGCAGCTTGATGGCGGGGGGCCGCCCCCAGTACTTC. Amino acid sequence: CASSLMAGGRPQYF.

The table lists this clone with a few counts. The sample contains more than one DNA sequence encoding this CDR3. The chain links TRBV6-5 to TRBJ1-6, with 7 nucleotides matching TRBD1. Germline V gene sequence: CDR1 MNHEY, CDR2 SVGAGI. The CDR3 has 14 residues. Trimming removed 6 bases from V and 5 bases from J; junction bases left unmatched: 4. The CDR3 bases are TGTGCCAGCAGCCTGGGACAGAATAATTCACCCCTCCACTTT. Its translation is CASSLGQNNSPLHF.

This clone was observed a few times. The CDR3 region is CAWGVGAEAFF. The CDR3 DNA sequence: TGTGCCTGGGGGGTCGGGGCTGAAGCTTTCTTT. V is TRBV30 and J is TRBJ1-1; D remains unclear. The CDR3 has 11 amino acids. V gave up 5 bases and J gave up 6 bases, with 10 bases separating them. The germline CDR1 and CDR2 sequences are GTSNPN and SVGIG (reference sequence). Filled out from reference TRBV30 and TRBJ1-1, the complete variable domain reads SQTIHQWPATLVQPVGSPLSLECTVEGTSNPNLYWYRQAAGRGLQLLFYSVGIGQISSEVPQNLSASRPQDRQFILSSKKLLLSDSGFYLCAWGVGAEAFFGQGTRLTVV.

The V gene is TRBV5-1, the J gene TRBJ2-7; D unclear. Trimming shortened V by 4 bases and J by 0 bases, and 11 bases separated the two germline ends. CDR1 is SGHRS and CDR2 is YFSETQ in the germline V gene. The CDR3 has 14 residues. The CDR3 here is CASSTTRDSYEQYF. In DNA, the CDR3 is TGCGCCAGCAGCACTACAAGAGACTCCTACGAGCAGTACTTC.